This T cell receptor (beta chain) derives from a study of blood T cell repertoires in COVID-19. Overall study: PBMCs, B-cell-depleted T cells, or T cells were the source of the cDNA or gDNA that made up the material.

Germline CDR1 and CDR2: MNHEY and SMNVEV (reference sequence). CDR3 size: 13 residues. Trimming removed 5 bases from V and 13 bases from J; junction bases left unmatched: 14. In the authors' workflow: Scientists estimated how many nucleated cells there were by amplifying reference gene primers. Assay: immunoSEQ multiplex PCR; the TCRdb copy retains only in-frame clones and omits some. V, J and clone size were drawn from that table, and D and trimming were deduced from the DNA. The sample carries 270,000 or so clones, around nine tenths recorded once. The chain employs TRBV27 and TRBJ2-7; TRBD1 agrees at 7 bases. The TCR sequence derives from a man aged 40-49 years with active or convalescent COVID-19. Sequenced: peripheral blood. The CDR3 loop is CASSLPLRDRFYF. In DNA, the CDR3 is TGTGCCAGCAGTCTCCCGCTCCGGGACAGATTTTACTTC.